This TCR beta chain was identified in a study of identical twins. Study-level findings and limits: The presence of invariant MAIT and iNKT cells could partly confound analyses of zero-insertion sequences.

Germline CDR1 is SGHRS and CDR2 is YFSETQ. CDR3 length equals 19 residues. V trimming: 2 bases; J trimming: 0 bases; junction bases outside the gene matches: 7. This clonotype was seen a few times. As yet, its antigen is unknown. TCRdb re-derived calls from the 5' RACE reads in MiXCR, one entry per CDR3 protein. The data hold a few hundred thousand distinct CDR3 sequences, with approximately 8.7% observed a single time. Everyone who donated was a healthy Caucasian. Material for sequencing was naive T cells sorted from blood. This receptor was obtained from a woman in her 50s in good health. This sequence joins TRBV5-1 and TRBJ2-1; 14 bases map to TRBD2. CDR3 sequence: CASSFGLAGGPISYNEQFF. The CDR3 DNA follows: TGCGCCAGCAGCTTCGGACTAGCGGGAGGACCCATCTCCTACAATGAGCAGTTCTTC. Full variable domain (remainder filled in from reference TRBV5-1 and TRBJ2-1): KAGVTQTPRYLIKTRGQQVTLSCSPISGHRSVSWYQQTPGQGLQFLFEYFSETQRNKGNFPGRFSGRQFSNSRSEMNVSTLELGDSALYLCASSFGLAGGPISYNEQFFGPGTRLTVL.